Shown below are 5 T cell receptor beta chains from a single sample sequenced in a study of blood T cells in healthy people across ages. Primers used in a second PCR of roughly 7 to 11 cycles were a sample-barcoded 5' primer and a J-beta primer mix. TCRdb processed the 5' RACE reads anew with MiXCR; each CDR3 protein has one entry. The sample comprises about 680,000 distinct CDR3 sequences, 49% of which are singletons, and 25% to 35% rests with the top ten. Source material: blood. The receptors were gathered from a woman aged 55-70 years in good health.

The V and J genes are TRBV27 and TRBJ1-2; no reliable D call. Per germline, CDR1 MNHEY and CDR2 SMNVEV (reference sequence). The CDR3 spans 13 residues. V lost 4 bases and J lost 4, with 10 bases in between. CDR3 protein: CASSYRSGYGYTF. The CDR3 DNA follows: TGTGCCAGCAGTTATAGGTCAGGCTATGGCTACACCTTC.

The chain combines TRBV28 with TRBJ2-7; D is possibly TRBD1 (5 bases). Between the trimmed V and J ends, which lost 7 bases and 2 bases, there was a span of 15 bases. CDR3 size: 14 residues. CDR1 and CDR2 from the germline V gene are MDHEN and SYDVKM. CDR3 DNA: TGTGCCAGCATCCCTACCAGGGCCCCCTACGAGCAGTACTTC. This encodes CASIPTRAPYEQYF.

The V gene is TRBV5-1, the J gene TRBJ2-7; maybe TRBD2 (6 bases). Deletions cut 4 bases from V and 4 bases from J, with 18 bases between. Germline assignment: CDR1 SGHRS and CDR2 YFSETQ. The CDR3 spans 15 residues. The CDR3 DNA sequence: TGCGCCAGCAGCCTCACAACGGGACTTCGATACGAGCAGTACTTC. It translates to CASSLTTGLRYEQYF.

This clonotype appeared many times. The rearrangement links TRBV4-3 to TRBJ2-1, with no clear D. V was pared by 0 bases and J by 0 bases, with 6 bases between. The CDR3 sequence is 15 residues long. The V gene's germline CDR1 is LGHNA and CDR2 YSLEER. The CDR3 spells CASSQEGYSYNEQFF. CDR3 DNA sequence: TGCGCCAGCAGCCAAGAAGGCTACTCCTACAATGAGCAGTTCTTC.

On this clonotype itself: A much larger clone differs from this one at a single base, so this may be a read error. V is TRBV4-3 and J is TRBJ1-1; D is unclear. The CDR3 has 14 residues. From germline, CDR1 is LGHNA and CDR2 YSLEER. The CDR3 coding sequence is TGCGCCGGCAGCTTCCGGGTGGAGAACACTGAAGCTTTCTTT. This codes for CAGSFRVENTEAFF.